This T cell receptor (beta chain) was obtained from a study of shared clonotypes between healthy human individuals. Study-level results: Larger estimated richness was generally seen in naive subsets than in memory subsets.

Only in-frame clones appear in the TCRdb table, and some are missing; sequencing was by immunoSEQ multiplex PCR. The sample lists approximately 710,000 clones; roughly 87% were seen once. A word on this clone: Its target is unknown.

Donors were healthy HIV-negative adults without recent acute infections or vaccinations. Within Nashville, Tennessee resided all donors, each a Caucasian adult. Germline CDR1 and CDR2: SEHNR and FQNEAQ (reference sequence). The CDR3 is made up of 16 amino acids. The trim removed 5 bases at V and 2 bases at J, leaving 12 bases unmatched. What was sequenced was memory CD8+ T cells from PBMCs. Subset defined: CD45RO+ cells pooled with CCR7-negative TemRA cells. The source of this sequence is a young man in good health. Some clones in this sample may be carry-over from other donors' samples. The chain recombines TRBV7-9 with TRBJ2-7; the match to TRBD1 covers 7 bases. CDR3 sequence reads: CASSRQKLGTAYEQYF. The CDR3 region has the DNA TGTGCCAGCAGCCGGCAAAAGTTAGGGACAGCCTACGAGCAGTACTTC. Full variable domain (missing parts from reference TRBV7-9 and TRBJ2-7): DTGVSQNPRHKITKRGQNVTFRCDPISEHNRLYWYRQTLGQGPEFLTYFQNEAQLEKSRLLSDRFSAERPKGSFSTLEIQRTEQGDSAMYLCASSRQKLGTAYEQYFGPGTRLTVT.